This T cell receptor beta chain was sequenced during a study of tumor-infiltrating lymphocytes in primary liver carcinoma. Note on this clonotype: An end of the junction does not agree with germline; a read error may underlie this.

For each extraction, RNA and DNA were obtained together from 20-30 mg of unsorted bulk tissue. CDR3 length: 13 residues. Germline CDR1 and CDR2: SGDLS and YYNGEE. With a constant-region primer, TCR beta cDNA was made from approximately 520 ng of total RNA. It was through three nested multiplex PCR rounds of slightly modified ARM-PCR that TCR beta libraries arose. Primers for the first two PCR rounds were TRBV1-TRBV30 forward primers and a C-beta reverse primer (roughly 9 cycles per round). TCRdb reanalysed the multiplex PCR reads using MiXCR and keeps one entry per CDR3 protein. The sample lists 110,000 or so distinct CDR3 sequences; about four fifths were seen once.

Sequences were obtained from liver tumor tissue from sampling region 3. Subset specified: tumor region T3, left-lateral pole. This rearrangement joins TRBV9 to TRBJ2-1, with D perhaps given as TRBD1 or TRBD2 (5 bases each). The receptor was isolated from a man aged 35-49 years with primary liver carcinoma and hepatitis B virus infection. The DNA of the CDR3 is TGTGCCAGCAGCGGAGGGGTAGTCCATGAGCAGATCTTC. This translates into CASSGGVVHEQIF.